This passage covers 28 T cell receptor beta chains from one sample sequenced in a study of blood T cell repertoires in COVID-19. The data were produced by immunoSEQ multiplex PCR, yet TCRdb's version contains in-frame clones alone and is incomplete. The sample has about 250,000 clones, more than 70% seen once. The sequenced material came from peripheral blood. These receptors came from a man in his forties with active or convalescent COVID-19.

The V call is TRBV19, the J call TRBJ2-3; possible D gene TRBD1, 7 bases. The CDR3 consists of 16 residues. Germline assignment: CDR1 LNHDA and CDR2 SQIVND (reference sequence). Trimming stripped 3 bases from V and 1 base from J, with 14 bases between. The CDR3 spells CASSIFRGVGTDTQYF. CDR3 in DNA: TGTGCCAGTAGTATCTTCAGGGGGGTGGGCACAGATACGCAGTATTTT.

The J gene is TRBJ1-2, the V gene TRBV7-9; 7 nucleotides agree with TRBD1. Germline V gene lookup returns CDR1 SEHNR and CDR2 FQNEAQ (reference sequence). V lost 5 bases to trimming and J lost 8 bases; unmatched junction nucleotides: 8. The CDR3 is 13 residues long. CDR3 region: CASSIQTGYGYTF. The CDR3 nucleotides are TGTGCCAGCAGCATTCAGACAGGGTACGGCTACACCTTC.

This clone was counted between two and nine times. This rearrangement joins TRBV13 to TRBJ1-6; weak D call: TRBD1 (6 bases). This CDR3 region has 16 residues. The germline gives CDR1 PRHDT, CDR2 FYEKMQ (reference sequence). Between the trimmed V and J ends, which lost 6 bases and 3 bases, there was a span of 15 bases. The CDR3 sequence is CASSEKGTNYNSPLHF. DNA for the CDR3: TGTGCCAGCAGTGAAAAGGGGACAAACTATAATTCACCCCTCCACTTT. Full variable domain (remainder filled in from reference TRBV13 and TRBJ1-6): AAGVIQSPRHLIKEKRETATLKCYPIPRHDTVYWYQQGPGQDPQFLISFYEKMQSDKGSIPDRFSAQQFSDYHSELNMSSLELGDSALYFCASSEKGTNYNSPLHFGNGTRLTVT.

The chain joins TRBV19 to TRBJ2-5, with D tentatively TRBD1 (7 bases). Germline CDR1 and CDR2: LNHDA and SQIVND (reference sequence). CDR3 length: 14 amino acids. Trimming took 7 bases from V and 2 from J, leaving 14 bases between them. The CDR3 DNA sequence: TGTGCCAGTAAGTGCGGGACAGCTCAAGAGACCCAGTACTTC. Its translation is CASKCGTAQETQYF.

The gene calls are TRBV9 and TRBJ2-5; 9 nucleotides agree with TRBD1. This CDR3 spans 18 amino acids. The germline V gene has CDR1 SGDLS and CDR2 YYNGEE. Germline trimming cut 0 bases from V and 2 bases from J; bases unmatched to any gene: 11. As DNA, the CDR3 is TGTGCCAGCAGCGTAGGGGTGCGTGGGACAGGGTCACAAGAGACCCAGTACTTC. Translation: CASSVGVRGTGSQETQYF.

V usage is TRBV6-5 and J usage is TRBJ1-2; 9 bases line up with TRBD1. V dropped 5 bases and J dropped 6; count of bases not matched to a gene: 4. The CDR3 extends over 13 amino acids. Germline V gene sequence: CDR1 MNHEY, CDR2 SVGAGI. The CDR3 coding sequence is TGTGCCAGCAGTCAGACAGGGGGAAATGGCTACACCTTC. As protein: CASSQTGGNGYTF.

In its sample, this clone was seen once. The J gene is TRBJ2-1, the V gene TRBV7-9; perhaps TRBD2 as D (6 bases). CDR3 length: 16 amino acids. Trimming shortened V by 5 bases and J by 3 bases, and 17 bases separated the two germline ends. The germline V gene encodes CDR1 SEHNR and CDR2 FQNEAQ (reference sequence). CDR3 DNA sequence: TGTGCCAGCAGCCCCCGCGGGGACGGAAACTACAATGAGCAGTTCTTC. Protein: CASSPRGDGNYNEQFF.

This chain connects TRBV3-1 (or the pseudogene TRBV3-2) to TRBJ1-2, with a possible D match to TRBD1 (5 bases). Between the trimmed V and J ends, which lost 1 base and 4 bases, there was a span of 16 bases. Per germline, CDR1 LGHDT and CDR2 YNNKEL (reference sequence). This CDR3 has 16 residues. CDR3 protein: CASSQGGGTGVYGYTF. The CDR3 nucleotides are TGTGCCAGCAGCCAAGGGGGAGGAACAGGAGTCTATGGCTACACCTTC.

This chain uses TRBV11-2 with TRBJ1-3; 9 bases fit TRBD1. Germline values: CDR1 SGHAT, CDR2 FQNNGV. V dropped 6 bases and J dropped 2; count of bases not matched to a gene: 11. The CDR3 is 17 amino acids. CDR3 nucleotide sequence: TGTGCCAGCAGACTTGACAGGGGGAGGTCTCCTGGAAACACCATATATTTT. Its protein is CASRLDRGRSPGNTIYF.

The chain is built from TRBV3-1 (or the pseudogene TRBV3-2) and TRBJ1-1, with D possibly matching TRBD1 (5 bases). The germline V gene has CDR1 LGHDT and CDR2 YNNKEL (reference sequence). V was pared by 2 bases and J by 7 bases, with 14 bases between. There are 14 residues in the CDR3. CDR3 in DNA: TGTGCCAGCAGCCAACCAGACAGAACTCGTGAAGCTTTCTTT. Its translation is CASSQPDRTREAFF.

The chain carries TRBV5-1 and TRBJ2-1; 7 bases are a match to TRBD1. V dropped 4 bases and J dropped 2; count of bases not matched to a gene: 6. Germline CDR1 and CDR2: SGHRS and YFSETQ. This CDR3 contains 15 residues. CDR3 DNA sequence: TGCGCCAGCAGCGCTTTGGGACAGCCCTACAATGAGCAGTTCTTC. Translated: CASSALGQPYNEQFF.

This clone was picked up one time. The V and J genes are TRBV7-9 and TRBJ2-5, with D perhaps matching TRBD2 (5 bases). This CDR3 is 14 amino acids long. Germline CDR1 and CDR2: SEHNR and FQNEAQ (reference sequence). Trimming removed 2 bases from V and 4 bases from J, with 11 bases in between. As DNA, the CDR3 is TGTGCCAGCAGCTTAAGGCTAGCCCCAGAGACCCAGTACTTC. Its translation is CASSLRLAPETQYF. Complete variable domain (other parts from reference TRBV7-9 and TRBJ2-5): DTGVSQNPRHKITKRGQNVTFRCDPISEHNRLYWYRQTLGQGPEFLTYFQNEAQLEKSRLLSDRFSAERPKGSFSTLEIQRTEQGDSAMYLCASSLRLAPETQYFGPGTRLLVL.

The chain joins TRBV6-5 to TRBJ1-2; 7 bases align to TRBD1. The CDR3 totals 14 residues. Germline CDR1 reads MNHEY; CDR2 reads SVGAGI. J gave up 7 bases and V 2 bases, and 7 bases lay outside the gene matches. CDR3 nucleotides: TGTGCCAGCAGTTACCGAAACGACAGGGCTGGCTACACCTTC. Its protein product is CASSYRNDRAGYTF.

The chain has TRBV2 and TRBJ1-5, with D maybe TRBD1 (6 bases). The CDR3 spans 15 residues. Trimming shortened V by 1 base and J by 1 base, and 8 bases separated the two germline ends. Looked up from germline, CDR1 is SNHLY and CDR2 is FYNNEI. CDR3 loop: CASSEEGVSNQPQHF. CDR3 in DNA: TGTGCCAGCAGTGAAGAGGGGGTAAGCAATCAGCCCCAGCATTTT.

The V call is TRBV27, the J call TRBJ2-1; 12 positions match TRBD2. V was clipped by 5 bases and J by 5 bases; unmatched bases: 7. The length of the CDR3 is 16 residues. Germline V gene lookup returns CDR1 MNHEY and CDR2 SMNVEV (reference sequence). The CDR3 nucleotides are TGTGCCAGCAGTACGACTAGCGGGGGCCTCCACAATGAGCAGTTCTTC. This sequence encodes CASSTTSGGLHNEQFF.

This chain uses TRBV7-9 with TRBJ1-2, with TRBD1 matching over 9 bases. Germline values: CDR1 SEHNR, CDR2 FQNEAQ (reference sequence). The CDR3 has 16 residues. Unmatched junction bases numbered 7, after V lost 4 bases and J lost 1 base. CDR3 sequence reads: CASSSRDREDNYGYTF. For the CDR3, the DNA is TGTGCCAGCAGCTCGAGGGACAGGGAAGATAACTATGGCTACACCTTC.

J is TRBJ1-1 and V is TRBV12-5; 7 positions match TRBD1. J gave up 11 bases and V 5 bases, and 11 bases lay outside the gene matches. CDR1 is LGHNT, CDR2 FRNRAP, per germline. This CDR3 contains 13 residues. The CDR3 here is CASGPTGEREAFF. In DNA, the CDR3 is TGTGCTAGTGGTCCCACAGGGGAAAGGGAGGCTTTCTTT.

V and J are TRBV19 and TRBJ1-1; TRBD1 matches at 10 bases. This CDR3 is built from 15 residues. V lost 5 bases and J lost 1; bases outside the gene matches: 4. Germline loops: CDR1 LNHDA, CDR2 SQIVND (reference sequence). CDR3 sequence: CASSRDRGGNTEAFF. In DNA, the CDR3 is TGTGCCAGTAGTCGGGACAGGGGTGGGAACACTGAAGCTTTCTTT.

This chain joins TRBV3-1 (or the pseudogene TRBV3-2) and TRBJ1-5, with D perhaps matching TRBD1 (5 bases). The germline V gene has CDR1 LGHDT and CDR2 YNNKEL (reference sequence). The CDR3 contains 15 residues. Trimming stripped 0 bases from V and 6 bases from J, with 12 bases between. CDR3 nucleotides: TGTGCCAGCAGCCAAGATTGGGGGGGTAGTCAGCCCCAGCATTTT. Amino acids: CASSQDWGGSQPQHF.

The chain joins TRBV9 to TRBJ2-7; 11 bases align to TRBD1. Germline lookup yields CDR1 SGDLS and CDR2 YYNGEE. V was clipped by 4 bases and J by 3 bases; unmatched bases: 9. The CDR3 length is 16 residues. CDR3: CASSKDWGQGVYEQYF. The CDR3 bases are TGTGCCAGCAGCAAGGATTGGGGACAGGGGGTCTACGAGCAGTACTTC. The entire variable domain, with the rest obtained from reference TRBV9 and TRBJ2-7, is as follows: DSGVTQTPKHLITATGQRVTLRCSPRSGDLSVYWYQQSLDQGLQFLIQYYNGEERAKGNILERFSAQQFPDLHSELNLSSLELGDSALYFCASSKDWGQGVYEQYFGPGTRLTVT.

The chain combines TRBV30 with TRBJ1-2, with 9 bases lining up with TRBD1. V lost 3 bases, J lost 8 bases, and 10 bases stayed unmatched. CDR3 size: 14 residues. CDR1 is GTSNPN and CDR2 is SVGIG in the germline V gene (reference sequence). The CDR3 nucleotides are TGTGCCTGGAGCCTCCTACAGGGGGCGGGGGGCTACACCTTC. Protein sequence: CAWSLLQGAGGYTF.

V usage is TRBV2 and J usage is TRBJ2-7; 8 bases agree with TRBD1. The V gene end was trimmed by 0 bases and the J gene end by 6 bases; junction bases not matched to a gene: 10. The germline V gene has CDR1 SNHLY and CDR2 FYNNEI. The CDR3 runs 16 residues. CDR3 coding DNA: TGTGCCAGCAGTGAAGCGGTCCCGGGACAGGCGGGCGAGCAGTACTTC. As protein: CASSEAVPGQAGEQYF. The variable domain in full, completed from reference TRBV2 and TRBJ2-7, reads EPEVTQTPSHQVTQMGQEVILRCVPISNHLYFYWYRQILGQKVEFLVSFYNNEISEKSEIFDDQFSVERPDGSNFTLKIRSTKLEDSAMYFCASSEAVPGQAGEQYFGPGTRLTVT.

This clone has only a few counts. The chain carries TRBV7-6 and TRBJ2-1, with 15 bases aligning to TRBD2. This CDR3 is 21 amino acids long. Per the germline V gene, CDR1 is SGHVS and CDR2 is FNYEAQ. The V segment lost 5 bases and the J segment 3 bases; nucleotides outside the gene matches: 17. CDR3 sequence (DNA): TGTGCCAGCAGCAGCTTACCCCCCGGGACTAGCGGGGGGTCCTACTACAATGAGCAGTTCTTC. Translated: CASSSLPPGTSGGSYYNEQFF.

V and J are TRBV24-1 and TRBJ1-5; possibly TRBD1 for D (6 bases). Trimming took 2 bases from V and 6 from J, leaving 16 bases between them. The CDR3 runs to 16 residues. From germline, CDR1 is KGHDR and CDR2 SFDVKD. Here the CDR3 DNA reads TGTGCCACCAGTGATTCTGGGGGCGCGAGGTTTCAGCCCCAGCATTTT. Its translation: CATSDSGGARFQPQHF.

This chain links TRBV21-1 with TRBJ1-5; TRBD1 was called by the table and not checked on the DNA. TRBV21-1 is designated a pseudogene. The CDR3 sequence is 17 residues long. The CDR3 region is CASRTGTDFFGNQPQHF. The DNA for the CDR3 is TGTGCCAGCAGGACCGGGACAGATTTTTTTGGCAATCAGCCCCAGCATTTT.

The chain couples TRBV5-5 to TRBJ1-1, with TRBD1 identical over 7 bases. Looked up from germline, CDR1 is SGHKS and CDR2 is YYEKEE (reference sequence). This CDR3 contains 16 residues. Trimming cost V 4 bases and J 1 base; bases outside gene matches: 10. CDR3 sequence reads: CASSPNKGTENTEAFF. CDR3 sequence (DNA): TGTGCCAGCAGCCCCAATAAAGGGACAGAGAACACTGAAGCTTTCTTT.

This clone has a handful of counts. Other DNA variants within this sample encode the same CDR3. This chain connects TRBV9 to TRBJ1-2; D is perhaps TRBD1 (5 bases). Germline assignment: CDR1 SGDLS and CDR2 YYNGEE. V gave up 0 bases and J gave up 2 bases, with 11 bases separating them. CDR3 length: 15 amino acids. CDR3 amino acids: CASSVGSGGNYGYTF. The CDR3 bases are TGTGCCAGCAGCGTAGGTAGCGGGGGAAACTATGGCTACACCTTC.

V is TRBV20-1 and J is TRBJ2-5; weak D call: TRBD1 (5 bases). With 3 bases removed from V and 1 base from J, the gap between germline ends came to 12 bases. The CDR3 is 14 residues long. Germline CDR1 DFQATT, CDR2 SNEGSKA (reference sequence). CDR3 DNA sequence: TGCAGTGCTAGTGATCCAGGGCGCCAAGAGACCCAGTACTTC. Translating gives CSASDPGRQETQYF.